This is a list of T cell receptor beta chains from one sample in a study of response to subunit inactivated influenza vaccine. TCRdb ran MiXCR on the RT-PCR reads and lists one entry per CDR3 protein. The profile shows about 540,000 distinct CDR3 sequences, roughly 15% of them singletons. Here the sequenced sample was PBMCs from blood, taken roughly 12 days after vaccination. The receptors come from a man aged 50-60 years who received an inactivated influenza vaccine. The CDR3 runs from the conserved cysteine through the conserved F or W. A D gene is named only where the DNA matches it firmly. Clone size, where shown, is once, few, many, or a class for clones that have expanded.

v_gene	d_gene	j_gene	abundance	CDR3aa	CDR3nt
TRBV7-2	NA	TRBJ2-7	NA	CASGRNHYEQYF	TGTGCCAGCGGACGGAACCACTACGAGCAGTACTTC
TRBV6-1	TRBD1	TRBJ2-7	few	CASSEATGTGIYEQYF	TGTGCCAGCAGTGAAGCTACCGGGACAGGGATCTACGAGCAGTACTTC
TRBV5-1	TRBD2	TRBJ2-7	few	CASSLVASGIPPHEQYF	TGCGCCAGCAGCTTGGTGGCTAGCGGGATTCCCCCCCACGAGCAGTACTTC
TRBV3-1	TRBD2	TRBJ2-5	few	CASSPTTSGRETQYF	TGTGCCAGCAGCCCCACTACTAGCGGGAGAGAGACCCAGTACTTC
TRBV10-3	TRBD2	TRBJ2-7	few	CAISEYRALAGPYSYEQYF	TGTGCCATCAGTGAGTACAGGGCGCTAGCGGGACCTTACTCCTACGAGCAGTACTTC
TRBV11-2	TRBD1	TRBJ2-2	few	CASSLTGVEYSGELFF	TGTGCCAGCAGCTTGACAGGGGTAGAGTATTCCGGGGAGCTGTTTTTT
TRBV20-1	NA	TRBJ2-5	NA	CSASRAGPQQETQYF	TGCAGTGCTAGTCGTGCAGGGCCTCAACAAGAGACCCAGTACTTC
TRBV5-1	NA	TRBJ2-3	NA	CASSLVRQGGRDTQYF	TGCGCCAGCAGCTTGGTCCGCCAGGGTGGCCGAGATACGCAGTATTTT
TRBV5-1	NA	TRBJ2-3	few	CASSLNPLNTDTQYF	TGCGCCAGCAGCTTAAACCCGCTAAACACAGATACGCAGTATTTT
TRBV28	NA	TRBJ1-2	many	CASSLIDPRQPSYYGYTF	TGTGCCAGCAGTTTAATTGATCCGCGACAGCCCTCCTACTATGGCTACACCTTC
TRBV2	TRBD1	TRBJ2-1	NA	CASRGQGANNEQFF	TGTGCCAGCAGAGGACAGGGGGCTAACAATGAGCAGTTCTTC
TRBV5-1	TRBD1	TRBJ2-7	NA	CASRSGQRNYEQYF	TGCGCCAGCAGATCGGGACAGAGAAACTACGAGCAGTACTTC
TRBV12-3/TRBV12-4	NA	TRBJ1-4	many	CASSFLNEKLFF	TGTGCCAGCAGCTTCCTGAATGAAAAACTGTTTTTT
TRBV5-1	TRBD1	TRBJ1-2	many	CASSFRTGTANGYTF	TGCGCCAGCAGCTTCCGGACAGGGACAGCAAATGGCTACACCTTC
TRBV5-1	TRBD1	TRBJ2-7	few	CASSWGQGGHEQYF	TGCGCCAGCAGCTGGGGACAGGGGGGCCACGAGCAGTACTTC
TRBV4-1	NA	TRBJ2-1	few	CASSPLGTTRYNEQFF	TGCGCCAGCAGCCCCCTGGGGACGACGCGATACAATGAGCAGTTCTTC
TRBV4-2	TRBD2	TRBJ2-2	NA	CASSRLLAGGTGELFF	TGTGCCAGCAGCCGCTTACTAGCGGGGGGAACCGGGGAGCTGTTTTTT
TRBV6-4	TRBD1	TRBJ1-2	few	CASSDSSYSPAGGRGYTF	TGTGCCAGCAGTGACTCTAGCTACTCCCCCGCAGGGGGTCGTGGCTACACCTTC
TRBV4-1	NA	TRBJ2-1	few	CASSQSQGPNIYNEQFF	TGCGCCAGCAGCCAGAGCCAGGGCCCGAATATCTACAATGAGCAGTTCTTC
TRBV7-2	NA	TRBJ1-2	many	CASSLTGPANYGYTF	TGTGCCAGCAGCTTAACAGGCCCAGCTAACTATGGCTACACCTTC
TRBV7-9	NA	TRBJ2-5	few	CASSFLRFIRGEETQYF	TGTGCCAGCAGCTTTTTACGGTTTATTCGGGGCGAAGAGACCCAGTACTTC
TRBV11-2	NA	TRBJ2-7	few	CASSPRVASSYEQYF	TGTGCCAGCAGCCCTCGGGTTGCGAGCTCCTACGAGCAGTACTTC
TRBV5-1	TRBD2	TRBJ2-1	many	CASSLTTSGRVFEQFF	TGCGCCAGCAGCTTGACGACTAGCGGGAGGGTTTTTGAGCAGTTCTTC
TRBV30	NA	TRBJ2-7	NA	CAWSQVWDEQYF	TGTGCCTGGAGCCAAGTTTGGGACGAGCAGTACTTC
TRBV27	TRBD2	TRBJ2-2	few	CASGFHRTSGRTGELFF	TGTGCCAGCGGGTTTCACCGAACTAGCGGGAGGACCGGGGAGCTGTTTTTT
TRBV20-1	NA	TRBJ2-6	NA	CSASVSGLKGANVLTF	TGCAGTGCTAGCGTCTCAGGGCTGAAGGGGGCCAACGTCCTGACTTTC
TRBV10-3	TRBD1	TRBJ2-1	NA	CAISEDRGAYNEQFF	TGTGCCATCAGTGAGGACAGGGGGGCCTACAATGAGCAGTTCTTC
TRBV28	NA	TRBJ1-5	many	CASSFDRLNQPQHF	TGTGCCAGCAGTTTTGACAGGCTGAATCAGCCCCAGCATTTT
TRBV12-3/TRBV12-4	NA	TRBJ2-5	NA	CASSLIGGPEETQYF	TGTGCCAGCAGTTTAATTGGGGGGCCAGAAGAGACCCAGTACTTC
TRBV20-1	TRBD2	TRBJ2-2	once	CSAGRLAPGELFF	TGCAGTGCCGGCCGACTAGCCCCCGGGGAGCTGTTTTTT
TRBV14	NA	TRBJ2-5	few	CASSQKGVKTQYF	TGTGCCAGCAGCCAAAAGGGAGTAAAGACCCAGTACTTC
TRBV24-1	TRBD1	TRBJ2-2	few	CATSDYGQVNTGELFF	TGTGCCACCAGTGATTATGGACAGGTTAACACCGGGGAGCTGTTTTTT
TRBV7-2	TRBD2	TRBJ2-7	NA	CASSPFPRGRSPGEQYF	TGTGCCAGCAGCCCCTTTCCCCGCGGGAGGTCCCCCGGCGAGCAGTACTTC
TRBV6-1	NA	TRBJ2-3	NA	CASSSGGETDTQYF	TGTGCCAGCAGCTCCGGCGGAGAGACAGATACGCAGTATTTT
TRBV5-4	NA	TRBJ2-3	NA	CASSLGTTLNTDTQYF	TGTGCCAGCAGCTTGGGGACTACCCTCAACACAGATACGCAGTATTTT
TRBV5-1	NA	TRBJ2-3	NA	CASSDRDIGTDTQYF	TGCGCCAGCAGCGACCGGGACATTGGGACAGATACGCAGTATTTT
TRBV6-5	TRBD1	TRBJ2-1	few	CASSLRQGVRNEQFF	TGTGCCAGCAGTTTGAGACAGGGGGTGAGGAATGAGCAGTTCTTC
TRBV6-1	TRBD1	TRBJ2-1	many	CASSDRQGWNEQFF	TGTGCCAGCAGTGACCGACAGGGGTGGAATGAGCAGTTCTTC
TRBV25-1	TRBD1	TRBJ2-2	NA	CASSVSAGGPNTGELFF	TGTGCCAGCAGCGTAAGCGCAGGGGGCCCGAACACCGGGGAGCTGTTTTTT
TRBV20-1	TRBD1	TRBJ2-7	NA	CSANSGTGGYEQYF	TGCAGTGCCAACTCCGGGACAGGGGGCTACGAGCAGTACTTC
TRBV6-1	TRBD1	TRBJ2-2	NA	CASRTGEPGELFF	TGTGCCAGTAGGACAGGGGAACCCGGGGAGCTGTTTTTT
TRBV5-1	TRBD2	TRBJ2-6	few	CASSLSGGSSGANVLTF	TGCGCCAGCAGCTTGTCGGGGGGAAGCTCTGGGGCCAACGTCCTGACTTTC
TRBV10-3	TRBD1	TRBJ2-7	NA	CAILDPGQGPGEQYF	TGTGCCATCCTAGATCCGGGACAGGGGCCTGGGGAGCAGTACTTC
TRBV24-1	NA	TRBJ2-2	many	CATSDPNTGELFF	TGTGCCACCAGTGACCCGAACACCGGGGAGCTGTTTTTT
TRBV3-1	TRBD2	TRBJ2-7	few	CASSPRSGRSYEQYF	TGTGCCAGCAGCCCCCGTAGCGGGAGGTCCTACGAGCAGTACTTC
TRBV7-2	TRBD2	TRBJ2-3	few	CASRIAGGTDTQYF	TGTGCCAGCAGAATAGCGGGAGGAACAGATACGCAGTATTTT
TRBV12-3/TRBV12-4	NA	TRBJ2-4	few	CASSPTHSKDKNIQYF	TGTGCCAGCAGTCCTACACACTCCAAAGACAAAAACATTCAGTACTTC
TRBV6-1	TRBD2	TRBJ2-3	NA	CASSPREATGDTQYF	TGTGCCAGCAGTCCGCGGGAGGCCACAGGGGATACGCAGTATTTT
TRBV7-2	NA	TRBJ1-2	NA	CASTLLLANYGYTF	TGTGCCAGCACTTTATTATTGGCTAACTATGGCTACACCTTC
TRBV3-1	NA	TRBJ1-1	NA	CASSQVFTAEAFF	TGTGCCAGCAGCCAAGTGTTTACGGCTGAAGCTTTCTTT
TRBV12-3/TRBV12-4	NA	TRBJ2-2	NA	CASSSTWGGTGELFF	TGTGCCAGCAGTTCTACGTGGGGAGGTACCGGGGAGCTGTTTTTT
TRBV15	NA	TRBJ2-1	NA	CATSRDPPTHSYNEQFF	TGTGCCACCAGCAGAGATCCTCCTACACACTCCTACAATGAGCAGTTCTTC
TRBV12-3/TRBV12-4	TRBD2	TRBJ2-1	few	CASRGGTSVNEQFF	TGTGCCAGCAGAGGTGGGACTAGCGTCAATGAGCAGTTCTTC
TRBV7-8	NA	TRBJ2-2	NA	CASSLRELDTGELFF	TGTGCCAGCAGCTTAAGGGAGCTTGACACCGGGGAGCTGTTTTTT
TRBV5-1	NA	TRBJ2-5	few	CASSWIGVEGRETQYF	TGCGCCAGCAGCTGGATTGGTGTGGAGGGCCGGGAGACCCAGTACTTC
TRBV10-3	NA	TRBJ2-2	few	CAISPNTGELFF	TGTGCCATCAGCCCAAACACCGGGGAGCTGTTTTTT